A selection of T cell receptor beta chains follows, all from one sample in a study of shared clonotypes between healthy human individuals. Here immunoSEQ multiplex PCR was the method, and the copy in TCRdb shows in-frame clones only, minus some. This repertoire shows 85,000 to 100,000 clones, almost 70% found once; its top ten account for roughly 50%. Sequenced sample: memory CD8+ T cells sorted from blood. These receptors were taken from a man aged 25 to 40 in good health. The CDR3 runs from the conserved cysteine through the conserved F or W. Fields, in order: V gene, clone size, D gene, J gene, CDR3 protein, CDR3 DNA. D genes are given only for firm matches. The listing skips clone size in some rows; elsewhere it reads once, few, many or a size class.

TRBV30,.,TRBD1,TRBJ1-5,CAWGVDPGQGPYSNQPQHF,TGTGCCTGGGGAGTGGACCCGGGACAGGGGCCTTATAGCAATCAGCCCCAGCATTTT
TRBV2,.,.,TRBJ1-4,CATATGGEEKLFF,TGTGCCACTGCGACAGGCGGAGAGGAAAAACTGTTTTTT
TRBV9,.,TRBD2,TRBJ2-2,CASKGTNQVPGELFF,TGTGCCAGCAAAGGGACTAACCAGGTCCCCGGGGAGCTGTTTTTT
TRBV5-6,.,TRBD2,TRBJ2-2,CASSFGTSGGTGELFF,TGTGCCAGCAGCTTCGGGACTAGCGGGGGTACCGGGGAGCTGTTTTTT
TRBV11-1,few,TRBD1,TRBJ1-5,CASSAGGFGQPQHF,TGTGCCAGCAGCGCAGGGGGGTTTGGTCAGCCCCAGCATTTT
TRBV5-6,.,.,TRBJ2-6,CASSLEGSGANVLTF,TGTGCCAGCAGCTTGGAGGGCTCTGGGGCCAACGTCCTGACTTTC
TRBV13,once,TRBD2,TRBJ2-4,CASSTMASGVAKNIQYF,TGTGCCAGCAGCACCATGGCTAGCGGAGTAGCCAAAAACATTCAGTACTTC
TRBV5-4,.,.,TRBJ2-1,CASSLRSSEQFF,TGTGCCAGCAGCTTAAGATCTAGCGAGCAGTTCTTC
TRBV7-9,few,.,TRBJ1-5,CASSLGGFGQPQHF,TGTGCCAGCAGCTTAGGAGGGTTTGGTCAGCCCCAGCATTTT
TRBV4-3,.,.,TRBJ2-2,CASSQVRGGELFF,TGCGCCAGCAGCCAAGTGCGTGGGGGGGAGCTGTTTTTT
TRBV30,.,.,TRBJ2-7,CAWRGPGALGGSLCEQYF,TGTGCCTGGCGGGGACCGGGGGCATTGGGGGGTTCTCTTTGCGAGCAGTACTTC
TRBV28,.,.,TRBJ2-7,CASSLWDSLSYEQYF,TGTGCCAGCAGTTTATGGGACAGTCTCTCCTACGAGCAGTACTTC
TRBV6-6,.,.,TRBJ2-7,CASSYNSGRYEQYF,TGTGCCAGCAGTTACAACAGTGGCCGCTACGAGCAGTACTTC
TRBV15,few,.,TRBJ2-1,CATSRGTENNEQFF,TGTGCCACCAGCAGAGGGACTGAAAACAATGAGCAGTTCTTC
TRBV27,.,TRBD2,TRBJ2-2,CASTRTSGPTGELFF,TGTGCCAGCACCCGGACTAGCGGGCCCACCGGGGAGCTGTTTTTT
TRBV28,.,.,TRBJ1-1,CASSPPLLKAFF,TGTGCCAGCAGTCCCCCACTGCTTAAAGCTTTCTTT
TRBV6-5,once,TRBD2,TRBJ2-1,CASRVRRESYNEQFF,TGTGCCAGCAGGGTCCGGCGGGAGTCCTACAATGAGCAGTTCTTC
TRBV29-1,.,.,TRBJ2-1,CSVTRSQSSYNEQFF,TGCAGCGTGACTCGAAGCCAGAGCTCCTACAATGAGCAGTTCTTC
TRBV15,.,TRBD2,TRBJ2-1,CASKRETSSYNEQFF,TGTGCCAGTAAGCGGGAGACATCTAGCTACAATGAGCAGTTCTTC
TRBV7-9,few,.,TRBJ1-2,CASSLGSGGYTF,TGTGCCAGCAGCTTAGGTAGCGGTGGCTACACCTTC
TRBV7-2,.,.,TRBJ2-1,CASSLALGNEQFF,TGTGCCAGCAGCTTAGCCTTAGGGAATGAGCAGTTCTTC
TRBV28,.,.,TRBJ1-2,CASSLRGRMGYGYTF,TGTGCCAGCAGTTTACGGGGGAGGATGGGCTATGGCTACACCTTC
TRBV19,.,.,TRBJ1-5,CASSVQTNQPQHF,TGTGCCAGTAGTGTGCAGACAAATCAGCCCCAGCATTTT
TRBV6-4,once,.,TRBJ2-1,CASSYTPPERGEQFF,TGTGCCAGCAGTTACACCCCCCCGGAACGCGGTGAGCAGTTCTTC
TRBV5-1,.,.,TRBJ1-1,CASSLVIGGDTEAFF,TGCGCCAGCAGCTTGGTTATTGGGGGGGACACTGAAGCTTTCTTT
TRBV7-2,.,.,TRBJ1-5,CASSLPGSNQPQHF,TGTGCCAGCAGCTTACCCGGCTCAAATCAGCCCCAGCATTTT
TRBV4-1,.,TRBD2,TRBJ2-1,CASSQETSGRWGKEQFF,TGCGCCAGCAGCCAAGAAACTAGCGGGAGATGGGGTAAGGAGCAGTTCTTC
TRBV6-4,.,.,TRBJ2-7,CASSDTGYSSYEQYF,TGTGCCAGCAGTGACACGGGGTATAGCTCCTACGAGCAGTACTTC
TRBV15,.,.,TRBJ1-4,CATSRGAGGGEKLFF,TGTGCCACCAGCAGAGGGGCCGGGGGCGGTGAAAAACTGTTTTTT
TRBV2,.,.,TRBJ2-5,CASSPLEETQYF,TGTGCCAGCAGCCCCTTGGAAGAGACCCAGTACTTC
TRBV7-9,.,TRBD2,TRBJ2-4,CASSSFSAGGHIIQYF,TGTGCCAGCAGCTCTTTTTCCGCGGGAGGCCATATCATTCAGTACTTC
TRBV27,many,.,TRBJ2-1,CASSQFAGLNNEQFF,TGTGCCAGCAGTCAGTTCGCGGGACTCAACAATGAGCAGTTCTTC
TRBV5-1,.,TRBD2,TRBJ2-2,CASSFQREGGELFF,TGCGCCAGCAGCTTTCAGCGGGAAGGCGGGGAGCTGTTTTTT
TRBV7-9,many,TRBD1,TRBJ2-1,CASSPQDRAFNEQFF,TGTGCCAGCAGCCCCCAGGACAGGGCGTTCAATGAGCAGTTCTTC
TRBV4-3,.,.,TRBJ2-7,CASSQEEHHEQYF,TGCGCCAGCAGCCAAGAGGAACACCACGAGCAGTACTTC
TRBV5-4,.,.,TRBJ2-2,CASSSFTGSNTGELFF,TGTGCCAGCAGCTCCTTTACGGGATCGAACACCGGGGAGCTGTTTTTT
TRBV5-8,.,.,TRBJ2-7,CARRKQGTVYEQYF,TGTGCCAGAAGAAAACAGGGTACGGTCTACGAGCAGTACTTC
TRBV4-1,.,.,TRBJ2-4,CASSRTLVDIQYF,TGCGCCAGCAGCCGGACATTGGTGGACATTCAGTACTTC
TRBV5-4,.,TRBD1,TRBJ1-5,CASSQAAGGNQPQHF,TGCGCCAGCAGCCAAGCGGCAGGGGGAAATCAGCCCCAGCATTTT
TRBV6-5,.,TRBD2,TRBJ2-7,CASSGSGGNEQYF,TGTGCCAGCAGTGGCTCGGGAGGGAACGAGCAGTACTTC
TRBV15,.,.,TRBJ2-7,CATSGLSYEQYF,TGTGCCACCTCCGGACTCTCCTACGAGCAGTACTTC
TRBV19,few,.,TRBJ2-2,CASSPQGDSAGELFF,TGTGCCAGTAGTCCCCAAGGGGATAGCGCCGGGGAGCTGTTTTTT
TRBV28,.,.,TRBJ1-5,CARARSWPQHF,TGTGCCAGGGCACGATCCTGGCCCCAGCATTTT
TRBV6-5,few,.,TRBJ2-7,CASSPRSSSYEQYF,TGTGCCAGCAGCCCCCGCTCGTCGAGCTACGAGCAGTACTTC
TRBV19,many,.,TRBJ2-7,CASSAQDYEQYF,TGTGCCAGTAGCGCTCAGGATTACGAGCAGTACTTC
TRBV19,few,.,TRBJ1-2,CASTPTGGQGGYGYTF,TGTGCCAGTACACCGACAGGAGGGCAGGGTGGATATGGCTACACCTTC
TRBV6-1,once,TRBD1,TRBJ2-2,CASSLMTGLIGELFF,TGTGCCAGCAGTCTTATGACAGGGCTTATCGGGGAGCTGTTTTTT
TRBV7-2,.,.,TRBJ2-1,CVSSLFALAGWSYNEQFF,TGTGTCAGCAGCTTATTCGCTCTGGCGGGATGGTCGTACAATGAGCAGTTCTTC
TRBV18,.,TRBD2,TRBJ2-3,CASSPLGLAGVRADTQYF,TGTGCCAGCTCACCACTGGGACTAGCGGGAGTACGCGCGGATACGCAGTATTTT
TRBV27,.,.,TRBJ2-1,CASSLQGSEQFF,TGTGCCAGCAGTTTACAGGGGTCTGAGCAGTTCTTC
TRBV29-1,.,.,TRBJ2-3,CSAKGMFKDTQYF,TGCAGCGCTAAAGGGATGTTCAAGGATACGCAGTATTTT
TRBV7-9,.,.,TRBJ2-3,CASSLYTDTQYF,TGTGCCAGCAGCCTATATACAGATACGCAGTATTTT
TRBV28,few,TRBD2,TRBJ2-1,CASSPSGSSYNEQFF,TGTGCCAGCAGCCCTAGCGGGAGCTCCTACAATGAGCAGTTCTTC
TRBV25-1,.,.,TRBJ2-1,CASSEWPGNEQFF,TGTGCCAGCAGTGAATGGCCCGGCAATGAGCAGTTCTTC
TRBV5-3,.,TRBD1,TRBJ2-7,CASSFADREYEQYF,TGTGCCAGCAGCTTCGCCGACAGGGAATACGAGCAGTACTTC
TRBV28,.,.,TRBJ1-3,CASSFLQGAGNTIYF,TGTGCCAGCAGTTTCCTTCAGGGAGCAGGAAACACCATATATTTT
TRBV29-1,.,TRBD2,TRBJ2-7,CSVGEGASEQYF,TGCAGCGTGGGGGAGGGTGCCAGCGAGCAGTACTTC
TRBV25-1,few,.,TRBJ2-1,CASALGDEQFF,TGTGCCAGCGCTCTAGGGGATGAGCAGTTCTTC
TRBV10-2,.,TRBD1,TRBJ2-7,CASSDDRDRYEQYF,TGCGCCAGCAGTGACGACAGGGACCGTTACGAGCAGTACTTC
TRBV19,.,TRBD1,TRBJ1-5,CASSKWTGSNQPQHF,TGTGCCAGTAGTAAATGGACAGGGAGCAATCAGCCCCAGCATTTT